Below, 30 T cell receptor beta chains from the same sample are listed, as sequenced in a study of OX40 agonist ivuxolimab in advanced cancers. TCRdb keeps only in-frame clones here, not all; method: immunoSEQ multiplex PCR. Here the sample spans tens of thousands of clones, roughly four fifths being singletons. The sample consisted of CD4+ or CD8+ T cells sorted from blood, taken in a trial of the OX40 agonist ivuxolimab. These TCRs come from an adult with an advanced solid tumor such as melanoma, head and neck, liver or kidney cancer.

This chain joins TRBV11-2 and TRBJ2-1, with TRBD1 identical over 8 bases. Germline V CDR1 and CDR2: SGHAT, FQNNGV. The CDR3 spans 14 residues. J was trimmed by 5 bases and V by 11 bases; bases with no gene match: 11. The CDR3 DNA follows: TGTGCCTCCGTGGGCAGGGGGCACCACAATGAGCAGTTCTTC. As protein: CASVGRGHHNEQFF.

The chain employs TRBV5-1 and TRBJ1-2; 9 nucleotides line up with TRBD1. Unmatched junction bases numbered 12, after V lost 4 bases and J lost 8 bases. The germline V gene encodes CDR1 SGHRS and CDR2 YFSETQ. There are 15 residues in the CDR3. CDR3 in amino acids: CASSPTPGQGQGYTF. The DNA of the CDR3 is TGCGCCAGCAGCCCTACCCCTGGACAGGGGCAGGGCTACACCTTC. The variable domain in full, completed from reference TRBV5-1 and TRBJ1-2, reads KAGVTQTPRYLIKTRGQQVTLSCSPISGHRSVSWYQQTPGQGLQFLFEYFSETQRNKGNFPGRFSGRQFSNSRSEMNVSTLELGDSALYLCASSPTPGQGQGYTFGSGTRLTVV.

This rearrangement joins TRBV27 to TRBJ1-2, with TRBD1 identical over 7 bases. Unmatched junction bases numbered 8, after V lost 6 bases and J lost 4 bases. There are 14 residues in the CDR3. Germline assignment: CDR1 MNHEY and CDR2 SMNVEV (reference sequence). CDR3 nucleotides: TGTGCCAGCAGAGGATGGGACAGCTCCTATGGCTACACCTTC. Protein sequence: CASRGWDSSYGYTF.

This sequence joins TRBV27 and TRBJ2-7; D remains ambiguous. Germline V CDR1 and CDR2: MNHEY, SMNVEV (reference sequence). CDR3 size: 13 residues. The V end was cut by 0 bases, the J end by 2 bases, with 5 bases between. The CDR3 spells CASSLSRTYEQYF. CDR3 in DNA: TGTGCCAGCAGTTTATCCCGGACCTACGAGCAGTACTTC.

CDR3 in DNA: TGCGCCAGCAGCTGGCCCCGGGTGGATACCGACCTATTGAATTCACCCCTCCACTTT. Protein: CASSWPRVDTDLLNSPLHF. The rearrangement uses TRBV5-1 and TRBJ1-6; D ambiguous. CDR3 length: 19 residues. V shed 3 bases and J shed 7 bases, with 26 bases lying between them. Germline CDR1 SGHRS, CDR2 YFSETQ.

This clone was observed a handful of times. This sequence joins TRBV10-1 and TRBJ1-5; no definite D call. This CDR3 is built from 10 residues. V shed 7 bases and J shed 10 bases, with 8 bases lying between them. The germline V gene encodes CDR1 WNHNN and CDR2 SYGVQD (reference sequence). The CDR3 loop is CASTACPQHF. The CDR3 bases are TGCGCCAGCACCGCGTGCCCCCAGCATTTT.

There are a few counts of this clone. The CDR3 DNA sequence: TGCAGCGTTCTTACTAGCGGAAACACAGATACGCAGTATTTT. Translating it yields CSVLTSGNTDTQYF. J is TRBJ2-3 and V is TRBV29-1; TRBD2 matches at 8 bases. Germline values: CDR1 SQVTM, CDR2 ANQGSEA. V shed 5 bases and J 2 bases; nucleotides not matched to a gene: 6. The CDR3 runs 14 residues.

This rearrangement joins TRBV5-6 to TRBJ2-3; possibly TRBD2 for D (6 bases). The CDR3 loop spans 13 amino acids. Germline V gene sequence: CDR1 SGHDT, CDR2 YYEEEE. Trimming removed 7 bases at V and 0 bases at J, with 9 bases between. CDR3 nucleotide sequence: TGTGCCAGCCTCAGCGGGAGCACAGATACGCAGTATTTT. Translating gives CASLSGSTDTQYF.

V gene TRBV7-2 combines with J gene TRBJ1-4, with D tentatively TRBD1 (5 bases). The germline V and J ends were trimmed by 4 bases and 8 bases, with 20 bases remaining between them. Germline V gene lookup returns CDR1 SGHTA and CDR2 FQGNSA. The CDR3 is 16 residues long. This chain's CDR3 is CASSYSGSGLREKLFF. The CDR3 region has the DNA TGTGCCAGCAGCTACTCCGGCTCAGGGTTGCGGGAAAAACTGTTTTTT.

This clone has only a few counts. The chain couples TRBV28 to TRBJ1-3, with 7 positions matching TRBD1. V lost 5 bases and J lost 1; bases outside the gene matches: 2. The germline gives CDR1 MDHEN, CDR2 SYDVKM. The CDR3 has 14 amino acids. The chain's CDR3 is CASSVTGSGNTIYF. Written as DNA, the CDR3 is TGTGCCAGCAGTGTGACAGGGTCTGGAAACACCATATATTTT.

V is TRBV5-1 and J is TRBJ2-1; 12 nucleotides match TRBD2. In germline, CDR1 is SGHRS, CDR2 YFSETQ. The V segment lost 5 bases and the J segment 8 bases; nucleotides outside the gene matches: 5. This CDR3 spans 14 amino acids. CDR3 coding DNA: TGCGCCAGCAGTGAGCTAGCGGGAGGGCATGAGCAGTTCTTC. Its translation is CASSELAGGHEQFF.

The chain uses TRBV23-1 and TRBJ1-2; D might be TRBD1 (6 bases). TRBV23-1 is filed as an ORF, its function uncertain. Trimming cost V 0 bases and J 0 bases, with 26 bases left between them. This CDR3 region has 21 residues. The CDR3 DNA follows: TGCGCCAGCAGTCAATCGGGAGGAAACAGGGACCCAACCCCAGCTAACTATGGCTACACCTTC. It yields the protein CASSQSGGNRDPTPANYGYTF.

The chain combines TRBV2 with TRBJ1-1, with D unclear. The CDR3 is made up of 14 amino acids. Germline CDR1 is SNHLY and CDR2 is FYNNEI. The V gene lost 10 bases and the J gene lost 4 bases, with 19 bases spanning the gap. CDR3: CATLGIQQTTEAFF. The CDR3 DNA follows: TGTGCCACACTCGGGATCCAGCAGACCACTGAAGCTTTCTTT.

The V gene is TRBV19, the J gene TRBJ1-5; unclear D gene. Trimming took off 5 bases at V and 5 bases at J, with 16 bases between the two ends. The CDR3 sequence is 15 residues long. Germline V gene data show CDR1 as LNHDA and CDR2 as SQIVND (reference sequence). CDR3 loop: CASSDRWTPDQPQHF. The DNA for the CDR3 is TGTGCCAGTAGTGACCGCTGGACCCCCGATCAGCCCCAGCATTTT.

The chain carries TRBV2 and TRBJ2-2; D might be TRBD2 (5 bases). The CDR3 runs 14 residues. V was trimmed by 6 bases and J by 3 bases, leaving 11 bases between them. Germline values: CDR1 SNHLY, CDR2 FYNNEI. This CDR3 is CASRGTRDTGELFF. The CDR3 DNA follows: TGTGCCAGCAGGGGTACTAGAGACACCGGGGAGCTGTTTTTT.

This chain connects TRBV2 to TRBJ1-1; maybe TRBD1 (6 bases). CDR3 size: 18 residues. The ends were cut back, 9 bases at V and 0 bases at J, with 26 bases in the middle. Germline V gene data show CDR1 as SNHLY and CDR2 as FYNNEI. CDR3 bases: TGTGCCAGACAGGACCCGGGACAAACCTCTGGAATGAACACTGAAGCTTTCTTT. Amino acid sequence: CARQDPGQTSGMNTEAFF.

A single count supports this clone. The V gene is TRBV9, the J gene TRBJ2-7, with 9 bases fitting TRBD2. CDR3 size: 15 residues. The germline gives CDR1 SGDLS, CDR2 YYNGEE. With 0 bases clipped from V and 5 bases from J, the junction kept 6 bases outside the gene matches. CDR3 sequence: CASSVGAGGPNEQYF. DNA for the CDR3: TGTGCCAGCAGCGTAGGGGCGGGAGGGCCAAACGAGCAGTACTTC.

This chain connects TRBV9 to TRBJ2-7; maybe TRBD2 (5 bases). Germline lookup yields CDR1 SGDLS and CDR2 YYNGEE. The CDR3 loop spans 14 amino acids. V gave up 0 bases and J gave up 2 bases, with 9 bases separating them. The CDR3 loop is CASSVGTYPYEQYF. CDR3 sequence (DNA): TGTGCCAGCAGCGTAGGGACTTACCCCTACGAGCAGTACTTC.

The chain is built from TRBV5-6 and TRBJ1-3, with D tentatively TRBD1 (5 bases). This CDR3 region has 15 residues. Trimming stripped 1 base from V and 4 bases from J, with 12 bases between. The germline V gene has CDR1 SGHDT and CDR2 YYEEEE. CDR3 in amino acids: CASSLQGARGNTIYF. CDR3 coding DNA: TGTGCCAGCAGCTTGCAGGGCGCCCGAGGAAACACCATATATTTT.

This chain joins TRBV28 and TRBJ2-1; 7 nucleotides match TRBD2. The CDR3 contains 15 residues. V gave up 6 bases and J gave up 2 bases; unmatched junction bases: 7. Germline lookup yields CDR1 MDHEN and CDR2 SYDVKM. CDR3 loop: CASRLLSGAYNEQFF. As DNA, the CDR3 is TGTGCCAGCAGGTTACTAAGCGGGGCCTACAATGAGCAGTTCTTC.

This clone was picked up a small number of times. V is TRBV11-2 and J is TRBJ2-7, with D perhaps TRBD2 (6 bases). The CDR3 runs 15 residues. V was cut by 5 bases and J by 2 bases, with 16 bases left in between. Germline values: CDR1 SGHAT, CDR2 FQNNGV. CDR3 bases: TGTGCCAGCAGCAAATCTAGCGATATTACCTACGAGCAGTACTTC. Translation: CASSKSSDITYEQYF.

CDR3 sequence reads: CASSPGAPLANYGYTF. DNA of the CDR3: TGTGCCAGCAGCCCCGGGGCTCCCCTTGCGAACTATGGCTACACCTTC. The J gene is TRBJ1-2, the V gene TRBV7-2; D may be TRBD1 (5 bases). The V end lost 5 bases, the J end lost 2 bases, and 18 bases lay between the germline ends. From germline, CDR1 is SGHTA and CDR2 FQGNSA. The CDR3 spans 16 residues.

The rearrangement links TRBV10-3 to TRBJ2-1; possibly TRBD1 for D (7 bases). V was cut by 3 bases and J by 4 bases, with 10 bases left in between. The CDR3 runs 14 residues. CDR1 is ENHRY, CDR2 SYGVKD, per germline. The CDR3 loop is CAISDRGDYNEQFF. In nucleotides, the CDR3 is TGTGCCATCAGTGACAGGGGGGATTACAATGAGCAGTTCTTC.

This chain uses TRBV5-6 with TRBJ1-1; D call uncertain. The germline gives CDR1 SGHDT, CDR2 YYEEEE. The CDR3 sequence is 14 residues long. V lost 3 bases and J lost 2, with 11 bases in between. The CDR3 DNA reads TGTGCCAGCAGCTGGATAAGTAAAAACACTGAAGCTTTCTTT. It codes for CASSWISKNTEAFF.

CDR3: CASSYSSGMNTEAFF. Written as DNA, the CDR3 is TGTGCCAGCAGTTACTCGTCAGGCATGAACACTGAAGCTTTCTTT. The chain recombines TRBV6-5 with TRBJ1-1; D gene uncertain. The CDR3 has 15 amino acids. V shed 0 bases and J shed 0 bases, with 8 bases lying between them. Germline lookup yields CDR1 MNHEY and CDR2 SVGAGI.

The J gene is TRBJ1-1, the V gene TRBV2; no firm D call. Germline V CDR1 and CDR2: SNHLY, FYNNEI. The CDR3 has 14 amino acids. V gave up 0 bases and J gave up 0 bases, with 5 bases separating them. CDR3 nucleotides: TGTGCCAGCAGTGAAGCGTGGGTGAACACTGAAGCTTTCTTT. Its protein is CASSEAWVNTEAFF.

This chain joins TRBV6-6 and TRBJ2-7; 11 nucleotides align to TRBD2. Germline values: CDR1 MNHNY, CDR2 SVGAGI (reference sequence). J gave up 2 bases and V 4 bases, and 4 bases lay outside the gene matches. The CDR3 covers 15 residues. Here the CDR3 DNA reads TGTGCCAGCAGTTCCTTGGGACTAGCGGCCTACGAGCAGTACTTC. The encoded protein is CASSSLGLAAYEQYF.

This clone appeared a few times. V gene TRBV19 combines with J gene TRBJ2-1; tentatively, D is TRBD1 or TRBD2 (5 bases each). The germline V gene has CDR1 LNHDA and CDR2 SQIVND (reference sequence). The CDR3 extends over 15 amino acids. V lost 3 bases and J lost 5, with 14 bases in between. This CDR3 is CASSIGALTHNEQFF. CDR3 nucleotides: TGTGCCAGTAGTATCGGGGCCTTAACCCACAATGAGCAGTTCTTC.

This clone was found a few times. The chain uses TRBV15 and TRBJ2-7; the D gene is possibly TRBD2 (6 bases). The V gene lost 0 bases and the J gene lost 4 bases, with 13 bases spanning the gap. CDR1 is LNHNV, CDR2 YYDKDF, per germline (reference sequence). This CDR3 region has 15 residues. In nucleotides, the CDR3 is TGTGCCACCAGCAGAGATCGGGCGGGGCAGTACGAGCAGTACTTC. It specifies CATSRDRAGQYEQYF.

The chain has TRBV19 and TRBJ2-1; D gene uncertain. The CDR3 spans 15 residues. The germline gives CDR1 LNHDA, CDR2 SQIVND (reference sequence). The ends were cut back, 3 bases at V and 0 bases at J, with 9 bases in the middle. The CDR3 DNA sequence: TGTGCCAGTAGTATGGTGGGAAGCTCCTACAATGAGCAGTTCTTC. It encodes CASSMVGSSYNEQFF.